The rows below give T cell receptor beta chains drawn from one sample of a study of beta chain features in type 1 diabetes. Sequenced by immunoSEQ multiplex PCR; TCRdb stores in-frame clones only, minus some. There are roughly 350,000 clones in the sample; 9.6% occur only once, and less than 0.65% lies in the top ten. Sequencing was done on a sample of central memory CD4+ T cells from blood. Receptors originate from a man aged 30 to 45 with type 1 diabetes. Each CDR3 is given with its conserved first and last residue. Fields, in order: D gene, CDR3 length, J gene, V gene, clone size, CDR3 protein, CDR3 DNA. The D gene is left open where the match is weak. Only part of the rows carry a size: once, few, many, or a class if the clone is expanded.

D: NA; length: 15; J: TRBJ2-7; V: TRBV19; size: NA; CDR3: CASSRQDRESYEQYF; DNA: TGTGCCAGTAGTAGACAGGACCGCGAATCCTACGAGCAGTACTTC
D: TRBD1; length: 15; J: TRBJ1-2; V: TRBV4-3; size: NA; CDR3: CASSRSRQGNYGYTF; DNA: TGCGCCAGCAGCCGGAGTAGACAGGGTAACTATGGCTACACCTTC
D: NA; length: 12; J: TRBJ2-1; V: TRBV7-9; size: few; CDR3: CASTPTPNEQFF; DNA: TGTGCCAGCACCCCGACTCCGAATGAGCAGTTCTTC
D: TRBD1; length: 13; J: TRBJ2-7; V: TRBV2; size: NA; CDR3: CAIYRGTSYEQYF; DNA: TGTGCCATCTACAGGGGAACTTCCTACGAGCAGTACTTC
D: TRBD1; length: 13; J: TRBJ2-1; V: TRBV5-1; size: few; CDR3: CASRLTGVNEQFF; DNA: TGCGCCAGCAGGCTGACAGGGGTCAATGAGCAGTTCTTC
D: NA; length: 14; J: TRBJ1-3; V: TRBV2; size: once; CDR3: CASSFDRTGNTIYF; DNA: TGTGCCAGCAGTTTTGACAGAACCGGAAACACCATATATTTT
D: NA; length: 16; J: TRBJ2-1; V: TRBV27; size: NA; CDR3: CASSLIGQGFYNEQFF; DNA: TGTGCCAGCAGTTTAATTGGGCAGGGATTCTACAATGAGCAGTTCTTC
D: NA; length: 15; J: TRBJ1-3; V: TRBV15; size: few; CDR3: CATSRDQGSGNTIYF; DNA: TGTGCCACCAGCAGAGATCAGGGAAGTGGAAACACCATATATTTT
D: TRBD2; length: 13; J: TRBJ2-7; V: TRBV18; size: NA; CDR3: CASSRDYSYEQYF; DNA: TGTGCCAGCTCCCGGGACTACTCCTACGAGCAGTACTTC
D: NA; length: 13; J: TRBJ1-5; V: TRBV19; size: few; CDR3: CASIRGSNQPQHF; DNA: TGTGCCAGTATAAGAGGGAGTAATCAGCCCCAGCATTTT
D: NA; length: 13; J: TRBJ1-2; V: TRBV29-1; size: many; CDR3: CSVVDSRNYGYTF; DNA: TGCAGCGTCGTGGACAGCCGAAACTATGGCTACACCTTC
D: TRBD1; length: 12; J: TRBJ1-2; V: TRBV28; size: once; CDR3: CASSPDRVGYTF; DNA: TGTGCCAGCAGCCCGGACAGGGTTGGCTACACCTTC
D: TRBD2; length: 20; J: TRBJ2-1; V: TRBV15; size: few; CDR3: CATSRGDATSGFFSYNEQFF; DNA: TGTGCCACCAGCAGAGGTGATGCGACTAGCGGATTTTTCTCCTACAATGAGCAGTTCTTC
D: NA; length: 13; J: TRBJ1-4; V: TRBV2; size: NA; CDR3: CASSYSGGEKLFF; DNA: TGTGCCAGCAGCTATAGTGGTGGAGAAAAACTGTTTTTT
D: NA; length: 14; J: TRBJ1-1; V: TRBV14; size: few; CDR3: CASSQDPWGTEAFF; DNA: TGTGCCAGCAGCCAAGATCCATGGGGCACTGAAGCTTTCTTT
D: TRBD1; length: 14; J: TRBJ2-1; V: TRBV29-1; size: few; CDR3: CSVQPGQIYNEQFF; DNA: TGCAGCGTTCAGCCGGGACAGATTTACAATGAGCAGTTCTTC